This T cell receptor (delta chain) was recorded in a study of gamma-delta chains in newborns, infants, children. Study background: Microbial exposure reportedly drives polyclonal innate γδ T cell expansion after birth.

TCRdb repeated clone calling on the reads with CATT. The sample comprises under 3,500 delta-chain clones, around 50% of which are singletons, and roughly 15% rests with the top ten. This CDR3 spans 14 amino acids. Looked up from germline, CDR1 is GEAIGNYY and CDR2 is EKD. This clone showed up just a few times. A much larger clone differs by one base, so this may be a read error. Other DNA sequences in this sample translate to the same CDR3. The chain recombines TRDV2 with TRDJ1; TRDD2 might be the D (5 bases). The specimen sequenced was blood. This receptor was identified in a child who received the measles vaccine. The CDR3 is CACDTPTLGGKLIF. The CDR3 nucleotides are TGTGCCTGTGACACCCCTACACTAGGAGGAAAACTTATCTTT.